What follows are 16 T cell receptor beta chains derived from one specimen sequenced in a study of cytomegalovirus exposure and HLA in healthy donors. 13 Jbeta primers and 60 Vbeta primers were used for the PCR. Clones were sequenced by immunoSEQ multiplex PCR, and TCRdb holds only the in-frame ones, with some missing. The sample has tens of thousands of clones, 70% to 80% seen once; the top ten hold roughly 50%. What was sequenced was PBMCs. The source is a man aged 50 to 59 in good health and CMV-seropositive.

This CDR3 is CASSVAGTVTGELFF. As DNA, the CDR3 is TGCGCCAGCAGTGTGGCCGGGACAGTCACCGGGGAGCTGTTTTTT. The V and J genes are TRBV10-2 and TRBJ2-2; 7 nucleotides align to TRBD1. CDR3 length equals 15 residues. Unmatched junction bases numbered 6, after V lost 4 bases and J lost 4 bases. The germline V gene encodes CDR1 WSHSY and CDR2 SAAADI.

This clone was counted a single time. The V call is TRBV9, the J call TRBJ2-4; 10 bases line up with TRBD1. CDR1 and CDR2 (germline): SGDLS, YYNGEE. CDR3 length: 17 amino acids. V lost 1 base to trimming and J lost 1 base; unmatched junction nucleotides: 5. CDR3 loop: CASSVIEGQGAKNIQYF. For the CDR3, the DNA is TGTGCCAGCAGCGTAATTGAGGGACAGGGGGCCAAAAACATTCAGTACTTC.

V gene TRBV19 combines with J gene TRBJ1-5; D is perhaps TRBD1 (5 bases). V was clipped by 4 bases and J by 5 bases, with 9 bases between them. Germline values: CDR1 LNHDA, CDR2 SQIVND (reference sequence). The CDR3 loop spans 13 amino acids. In DNA, the CDR3 is TGTGCCAGTAGTACAGGGATCCATCAGCCCCAGCATTTT. Translated, it gives CASSTGIHQPQHF.

This clone was counted between two and nine times. The V and J genes are TRBV5-1 and TRBJ2-1; 9 bases align to TRBD2. The CDR3 runs to 15 residues. V shed 7 bases and J 7 bases; nucleotides not matched to a gene: 12. Germline CDR1 and CDR2: SGHRS and YFSETQ. The DNA of the CDR3 is TGCGCCAGCGGGATCCAGGGACTAGCAAGTAATGAGCAGTTCTTC. As protein: CASGIQGLASNEQFF.

This rearrangement joins TRBV11-2 to TRBJ2-7, with 8 bases aligning to TRBD1. The germline CDR1 and CDR2 sequences are SGHAT and FQNNGV. The CDR3 extends over 14 amino acids. V dropped 1 base and J dropped 3; count of bases not matched to a gene: 2. CDR3 region: CASSLGTGSYEQYF. Written as DNA, the CDR3 is TGTGCCAGCAGCTTAGGGACAGGGAGCTACGAGCAGTACTTC.

The DNA for the CDR3 is TGTGCCAGCAGCCCAGGACAGGGATCAAGGAACACTGAAGCTTTCTTT. Translating gives CASSPGQGSRNTEAFF. This chain uses TRBV7-9 with TRBJ1-1, with 8 positions matching TRBD1. V trimming: 5 bases; J trimming: 1 base; junction bases outside the gene matches: 9. This CDR3 contains 16 residues. The V gene's germline CDR1 is SEHNR and CDR2 FQNEAQ (reference sequence).

The chain combines TRBV5-1 with TRBJ1-6; D call uncertain. The CDR3 has 13 residues. V lost 4 bases, J lost 10 bases, and 12 bases lay in between. Per the germline V gene, CDR1 is SGHRS and CDR2 is YFSETQ. Here the CDR3 reads CASSPSENSPLHF. DNA for the CDR3: TGCGCCAGCAGCCCCTCGGAGAACTCACCCCTCCACTTT.

The V call is TRBV7-3, the J call TRBJ2-3, with a possible D match to TRBD2 (5 bases). The CDR3 covers 13 residues. Trimming took off 1 base at V and 6 bases at J, with 8 bases between the two ends. Germline CDR1 and CDR2: SGHTA and FQGTGA. The CDR3 DNA sequence: TGTGCCAGCAGCTTAAGGACTGCTGATACGCAGTATTTT. Its protein product is CASSLRTADTQYF.

The chain combines TRBV2 with TRBJ1-4; D is perhaps TRBD1 (5 bases). V was trimmed by 7 bases and J by 0 bases, leaving 12 bases between them. This CDR3 comprises 15 residues. The germline V gene has CDR1 SNHLY and CDR2 FYNNEI. This chain's CDR3 is CASNSDTSTNEKLFF. The DNA of the CDR3 is TGTGCCAGCAACTCGGACACATCAACTAATGAAAAACTGTTTTTT. The variable domain in full, completed from reference TRBV2 and TRBJ1-4, reads EPEVTQTPSHQVTQMGQEVILRCVPISNHLYFYWYRQILGQKVEFLVSFYNNEISEKSEIFDDQFSVERPDGSNFTLKIRSTKLEDSAMYFCASNSDTSTNEKLFFGSGTQLSVL.

The chain combines TRBV13 with TRBJ2-1, with D unresolved. V was clipped by 2 bases and J by 2 bases, with 7 bases between them. CDR1 PRHDT and CDR2 FYEKMQ come from the germline V gene (reference sequence). The CDR3 length is 14 residues. The chain's CDR3 is CASSLPGPYNEQFF. CDR3 DNA: TGTGCCAGCAGCTTACCGGGTCCCTACAATGAGCAGTTCTTC.

This clone was seen many times. The chain combines TRBV27 with TRBJ2-1; 7 nucleotides align to TRBD1. Germline CDR1 MNHEY, CDR2 SMNVEV (reference sequence). With 5 bases clipped from V and 4 bases from J, the junction kept 2 bases outside the gene matches. The CDR3 runs to 13 residues. The CDR3 DNA reads TGTGCCAGCAGTGGACAGGATTACAATGAGCAGTTCTTC. This gives the protein CASSGQDYNEQFF.

The rearrangement joins TRBV4-2 to TRBJ1-1; 7 bases fit TRBD1. V was clipped by 5 bases and J by 1 base; unmatched bases: 16. Germline V gene sequence: CDR1 LGHNA, CDR2 YNFKEQ. This CDR3 region has 18 residues. The CDR3 protein is CASSLEIWAYRGNTEAFF. In DNA form, the CDR3 reads TGTGCCAGCAGCTTGGAAATTTGGGCGTACAGGGGGAACACTGAAGCTTTCTTT.

Turning to this clone: This sample also contains other DNA sequences that code for the same CDR3. The chain links TRBV18 to TRBJ1-1; a weak D match, TRBD1 (5 bases). Germline V gives CDR1 KGHSH, CDR2 LQKENI. Trimming removed 3 bases at V and 1 base at J, with 15 bases between. CDR3 length: 16 amino acids. The CDR3 is CASSPKILDRNTEAFF. CDR3 DNA sequence: TGTGCCAGCTCACCCAAGATCTTAGACAGGAACACTGAAGCTTTCTTT.

This clone was observed a few times. This chain links TRBV6-1 with TRBJ2-3, with 9 bases fitting TRBD2. This CDR3 spans 17 amino acids. Per the germline V gene, CDR1 is MNHNS and CDR2 is SASEGT. The J segment lost 5 bases and the V segment lost 3 bases, leaving 12 bases of the junction unmatched. The CDR3 DNA reads TGTGCCAGCAGTGACCGTCCGCTAGCGGGATTCAGAGATACGCAGTATTTT. Protein product: CASSDRPLAGFRDTQYF.

This chain uses TRBV27 with TRBJ2-2; D is unclear. The CDR3 has 14 residues. The germline V gene encodes CDR1 MNHEY and CDR2 SMNVEV (reference sequence). V was shortened by 5 bases and J by 6 bases, with 13 bases between the two germline ends. CDR3 residues: CASSTRPQAGELFF. The CDR3 DNA is TGTGCCAGCAGTACCCGACCGCAGGCCGGGGAGCTGTTTTTT.

In this sample, this clone turned up a few times. The chain is built from TRBV7-9 and TRBJ2-5; 14 positions agree with TRBD2. Per germline, CDR1 SEHNR and CDR2 FQNEAQ (reference sequence). The CDR3 length is 17 residues. V lost 5 bases and J lost 4; bases outside the gene matches: 9. The CDR3, as DNA: TGTGCCAGCAGCCGGGGGGCCGGACTAGCGGGGGGAGAGACCCAGTACTTC. This translates into CASSRGAGLAGGETQYF.